One and the same sample provided the 19 T cell receptor beta chains below, sequenced in a study of shared clonotypes between healthy human individuals. Libraries were prepared by immunoSEQ multiplex PCR; TCRdb keeps only in-frame clonotypes and omits some of them. The table records under 2,500,000 clones, 95% of them present only once. Material: naive CD4+ T cells sorted from blood. Sample subset: CD45RA+ positively selected. These receptors came from a man younger than 35 in good health.

The chain carries TRBV7-2 and TRBJ2-6; a weak D match, TRBD1 (6 bases). Deletions cut 1 base from V and 0 bases from J, with 13 bases between. The CDR3 runs to 18 residues. Germline assignment: CDR1 SGHTA and CDR2 FQGNSA. The CDR3 loop is CASSLVAGVTSGANVLTF. The CDR3 DNA is TGTGCCAGCAGCTTAGTGGCAGGGGTAACCTCTGGGGCCAACGTCCTGACTTTC.

The rearrangement joins TRBV6-5 to TRBJ2-5, with 7 bases fitting TRBD1. V lost 2 bases and J lost 3; bases outside the gene matches: 6. Germline CDR1 and CDR2: MNHEY and SVGAGI. The CDR3 has 15 residues. DNA for the CDR3: TGTGCCAGCAGTTACAGGGACAGAACCAAAGAGACCCAGTACTTC. Translation: CASSYRDRTKETQYF.

Comment on this clone: Additional DNA sequences in this sample encode the identical CDR3. The chain combines TRBV5-1 with TRBJ1-2, with 7 bases that match TRBD1. Germline loops: CDR1 SGHRS, CDR2 YFSETQ. With 4 bases clipped from V and 4 bases from J, the junction kept 4 bases outside the gene matches. This CDR3 is built from 13 residues. CDR3: CASSLRQGYGYTF. For the CDR3, the DNA is TGCGCCAGCAGCCTAAGACAGGGCTATGGCTACACCTTC.

The chain joins TRBV4-1 to TRBJ2-7; tentative D call: TRBD1 (6 bases). This CDR3 has 14 amino acids. Trimming cost V 0 bases and J 9 bases, with 15 bases left between them. CDR1 is MGHRA, CDR2 YSYEKL, per germline. The CDR3 region is CASSQDPDRSAQYF. CDR3 coding DNA: TGCGCCAGCAGCCAAGATCCGGACAGATCGGCGCAGTACTTC.

The chain uses TRBV9 and TRBJ2-7; TRBD2 is a possible D gene (6 bases). The ends were cut back, 4 bases at V and 4 bases at J, with 21 bases in the middle. CDR3 length equals 16 residues. CDR1 is SGDLS, CDR2 YYNGEE, per germline. As DNA, the CDR3 is TGTGCCAGCAGCCCCACCTATAGCGGTATTGGGTACGAGCAGTACTTC. Translation gives CASSPTYSGIGYEQYF.

This clone occurred once. The rearrangement uses TRBV19 and TRBJ2-4, with D possibly TRBD2 on 6 matching bases. CDR1 and CDR2 from the germline V gene are LNHDA and SQIVND (reference sequence). V lost 7 bases, J lost 0 bases, and 19 bases lay in between. CDR3 length: 17 residues. The CDR3 DNA sequence: TGTGCCAGTACCTCAACTGGAGGGATACTAGCCAAAAACATTCAGTACTTC. It is translated as CASTSTGGILAKNIQYF. Full variable domain (remainder filled in from reference TRBV19 and TRBJ2-4): DGGITQSPKYLFRKEGQNVTLSCEQNLNHDAMYWYRQDPGQGLRLIYYSQIVNDFQKGDIAEGYSVSREKKESFPLTVTSAQKNPTAFYLCASTSTGGILAKNIQYFGAGTRLSVL.

The chain recombines TRBV7-6 with TRBJ2-5, with D possibly called TRBD1 or TRBD2 (5 bases each). The CDR3 loop spans 12 amino acids. Germline V gene sequence: CDR1 SGHVS, CDR2 FNYEAQ. V lost 10 bases to trimming and J lost 7 bases, with 16 bases between them. The CDR3 DNA reads TGTGCCATACCGGGACCCCGGGGGACCCAGTACTTC. It is translated as CAIPGPRGTQYF. The full variable domain, with the rest looked up from reference TRBV7-6 and TRBJ2-5, is GAGVSQSPRYKVTKRGQDVALRCDPISGHVSLYWYRQALGQGPEFLTYFNYEAQQDKSGLPNDRFSAERPEGSISTLTIQRTEQRDSAMYRCAIPGPRGTQYFGPGTRLLVL.

About this clone: The same CDR3 also results from other DNA sequences found in this sample. The V gene is TRBV5-1, the J gene TRBJ2-7; 11 nucleotides align to TRBD2. This CDR3 spans 15 amino acids. Germline values: CDR1 SGHRS, CDR2 YFSETQ. V gave up 4 bases and J gave up 1 base; unmatched junction bases: 4. Written as DNA, the CDR3 is TGCGCCAGCAGCAGAGGGACTAGCGGTTCCTACGAGCAGTACTTC. Amino acids: CASSRGTSGSYEQYF.

CDR3 loop: CASSPWTGHNEKLFF. The CDR3 coding sequence is TGTGCCAGCAGCCCCTGGACAGGCCATAATGAAAAACTGTTTTTT. V and J are TRBV7-2 and TRBJ1-4; 7 bases are shared with TRBD1. Per germline, CDR1 SGHTA and CDR2 FQGNSA. This CDR3 is 15 amino acids long. The junction had 7 bases not matched to a gene; V was cut back by 5 bases and J by 4 bases.

The chain carries TRBV5-4 and TRBJ2-2; 11 bases map to TRBD2. This CDR3 contains 16 residues. Germline V CDR1 and CDR2: SGHNT, YYREEE (reference sequence). Germline trimming cut 4 bases from V and 6 bases from J; bases unmatched to any gene: 8. CDR3 nucleotides: TGTGCCAGCAGCAACCCTGGGACTAGCGGTTCCGGGGAGCTGTTTTTT. It encodes CASSNPGTSGSGELFF.

This chain links TRBV5-4 with TRBJ2-1; D is unresolved. Per the germline V gene, CDR1 is SGHNT and CDR2 is YYREEE (reference sequence). The CDR3 loop spans 15 amino acids. Trimming pared 4 bases from V and 0 bases from J, leaving 11 bases between. For the CDR3, the DNA is TGTGCCAGCAGCCTGACTGGTAACTCCTACAATGAGCAGTTCTTC. Translating gives CASSLTGNSYNEQFF.

The rearrangement links TRBV6-6 to TRBJ2-3, with 9 bases fitting TRBD1. Trimming removed 7 bases from V and 1 base from J; junction bases left unmatched: 3. The CDR3 runs 14 residues. Germline V gives CDR1 MNHNY, CDR2 SVGAGI (reference sequence). CDR3: CASNRDRGTDTQYF. For the CDR3, the DNA is TGTGCCAGCAATCGGGACAGGGGCACAGATACGCAGTATTTT.

The chain uses TRBV20-1 and TRBJ2-7; no definite D call. Germline V gene sequence: CDR1 DFQATT, CDR2 SNEGSKA (reference sequence). With 3 bases removed from V and 9 bases from J, the gap between germline ends came to 9 bases. The CDR3 runs 10 residues. The CDR3 DNA sequence: TGCAGTGCTAGTAACCCGGGGCAGTACTTC. As protein: CSASNPGQYF.

The CDR3 sequence is CASSFIRDGSGELFF. CDR3 DNA sequence: TGTGCCAGCAGCTTTATACGGGATGGCTCCGGGGAGCTGTTTTTT. V usage is TRBV7-9 and J usage is TRBJ2-2; tentative D call: TRBD2 (5 bases). Germline CDR1 SEHNR, CDR2 FQNEAQ (reference sequence). This CDR3 is built from 15 residues. V lost 3 bases to trimming and J lost 6 bases, with 14 bases between them.

Regarding this clone: The sample contains more than one DNA sequence encoding this CDR3. The chain employs TRBV20-1 and TRBJ2-1; D is unresolved. Germline V gene sequence: CDR1 DFQATT, CDR2 SNEGSKA (reference sequence). V was pared by 4 bases and J by 7 bases, with 5 bases between. The CDR3 has 10 residues. For the CDR3, the DNA is TGCAGTGCTATCTCGAATGAGCAGTTCTTC. This gives the protein CSAISNEQFF.

With regard to this clone: Other DNA sequences in the same sample also yield this CDR3. The V gene is TRBV11-2, the J gene TRBJ2-5, with D maybe TRBD2 (6 bases). This CDR3 contains 13 residues. The germline gives CDR1 SGHAT, CDR2 FQNNGV. Trimming pared 3 bases from V and 5 bases from J, leaving 10 bases between. The CDR3 is CASSLGGRETQYF. The DNA of the CDR3 is TGTGCCAGCAGCTTGGGGGGTAGGGAGACCCAGTACTTC.

Note on this clone: Other DNA sequences in this specimen translate into the identical CDR3. The rearrangement uses TRBV2 and TRBJ1-1; possible D gene TRBD1, 6 bases. The germline V gene has CDR1 SNHLY and CDR2 FYNNEI. The CDR3 has 14 residues. Trimming shortened V by 3 bases and J by 0 bases, and 8 bases separated the two germline ends. CDR3 nucleotides: TGTGCCAGCAGTGACCAGGGGATGAACACTGAAGCTTTCTTT. Residues: CASSDQGMNTEAFF.

The rearrangement joins TRBV14 to TRBJ2-7; D gene unclear. The germline V gene has CDR1 SGHDN and CDR2 FVKESK. There are 14 residues in the CDR3. The germline V and J ends were trimmed by 0 bases and 6 bases, with 12 bases remaining between them. CDR3 amino acids: CASSQDMLRTEQYF. As DNA, the CDR3 is TGTGCCAGCAGCCAAGACATGCTTAGGACCGAGCAGTACTTC.

The chain carries TRBV2 and TRBJ1-1; D gene unclear. The V gene's germline CDR1 is SNHLY and CDR2 FYNNEI. V shed 3 bases and J shed 1 base, with 6 bases lying between them. This CDR3 contains 13 residues. The CDR3 here is CASSDGANTEAFF. CDR3 DNA sequence: TGTGCCAGCAGTGATGGAGCGAACACTGAAGCTTTCTTT.